This TCR beta chain originates from a study of blood T cell repertoires in COVID-19. Overall study: T cells, B-cell-depleted T cells, or PBMCs provided the cDNA or gDNA that served as material.

Some clones are missing from TCRdb's copy, which holds only in-frame ones; the method was immunoSEQ multiplex PCR. The sample holds approximately 70,000 clones; 75% to 95% are singletons and the top ten take about an eighth. Germline CDR1 and CDR2: MDHEN and SYDVKM. This CDR3 has 16 amino acids. V dropped 4 bases and J dropped 7; count of bases not matched to a gene: 8. The receptor's source is a human donor with active COVID-19. The donor label of this sample is uncertain. The chain has TRBV28 and TRBJ2-1; TRBD2 agrees at 12 bases. The sample taken for sequencing was peripheral blood. CDR3: CASSSPGLAGINEQFF. The CDR3 DNA reads as TGTGCCAGCAGTTCCCCGGGACTAGCGGGTATTAATGAGCAGTTCTTC.